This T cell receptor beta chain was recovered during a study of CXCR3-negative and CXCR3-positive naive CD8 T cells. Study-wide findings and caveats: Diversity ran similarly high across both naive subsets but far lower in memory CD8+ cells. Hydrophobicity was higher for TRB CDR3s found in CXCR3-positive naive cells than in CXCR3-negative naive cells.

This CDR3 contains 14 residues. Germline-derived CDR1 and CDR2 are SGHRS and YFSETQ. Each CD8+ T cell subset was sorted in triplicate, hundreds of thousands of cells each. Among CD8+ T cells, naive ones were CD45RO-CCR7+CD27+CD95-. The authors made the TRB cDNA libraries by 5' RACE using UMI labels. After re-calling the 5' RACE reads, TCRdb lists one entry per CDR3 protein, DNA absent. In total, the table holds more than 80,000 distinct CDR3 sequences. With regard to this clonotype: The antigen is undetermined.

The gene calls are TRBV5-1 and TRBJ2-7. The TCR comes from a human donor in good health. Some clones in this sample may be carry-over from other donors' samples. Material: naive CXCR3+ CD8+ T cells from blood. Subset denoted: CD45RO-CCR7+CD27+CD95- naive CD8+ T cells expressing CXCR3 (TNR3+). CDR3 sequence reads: CASSLDASNYEQYF.